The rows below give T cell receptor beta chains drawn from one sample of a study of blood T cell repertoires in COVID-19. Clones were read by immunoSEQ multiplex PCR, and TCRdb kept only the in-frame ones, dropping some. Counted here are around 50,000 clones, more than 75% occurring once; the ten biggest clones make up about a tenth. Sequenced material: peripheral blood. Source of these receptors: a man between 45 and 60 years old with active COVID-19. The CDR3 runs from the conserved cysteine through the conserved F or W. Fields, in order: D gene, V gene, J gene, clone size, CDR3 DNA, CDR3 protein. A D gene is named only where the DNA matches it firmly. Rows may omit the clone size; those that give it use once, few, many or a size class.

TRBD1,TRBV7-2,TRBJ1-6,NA,TGTGCCAGCAGCTTAGGAGGACAGGGGGATTCACCCCTCCACTTT,CASSLGGQGDSPLHF
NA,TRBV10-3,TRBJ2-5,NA,TGTGCCATCAGTCAGCAAGAGACCCAGTACTTC,CAISQQETQYF
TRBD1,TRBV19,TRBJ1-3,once,TGTGCCAGTAGTATCCAGGGGGCTGCGTCTGGAAACACCATATATTTT,CASSIQGAASGNTIYF
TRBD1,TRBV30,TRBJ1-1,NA,TGTGCCTGGAGGGGCAGGGGGGCCACTGAAGCTTTCTTT,CAWRGRGATEAFF
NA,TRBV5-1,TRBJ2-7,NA,TGCGCCAGCAGCCATTCGACAGGCTACGAGCAGTACTTC,CASSHSTGYEQYF
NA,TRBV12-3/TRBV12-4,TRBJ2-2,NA,TGTGCCAGCAGTTTGACAGGGACTGGGGAGCTGTTTTTT,CASSLTGTGELFF
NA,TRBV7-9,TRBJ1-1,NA,TGTGCCAGCAGCTTATCGGGGGACACTGAAGCTTTCTTT,CASSLSGDTEAFF
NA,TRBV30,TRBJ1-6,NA,TGTGCCTCAATAACGGGACGGAGGGTTTGGTATAATTCACCCCTCCACTTT,CASITGRRVWYNSPLHF
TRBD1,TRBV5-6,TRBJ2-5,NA,TGTGCCAGCAGCTTGTTAGGGGGCCGGGAGACCCAGTACTTC,CASSLLGGRETQYF
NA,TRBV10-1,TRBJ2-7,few,TGCGCCAGCAGATGTCTTAGAATATCCTACGAGCAGTACTTC,CASRCLRISYEQYF
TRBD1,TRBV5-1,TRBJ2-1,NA,TGCGCCAGCAGCTTGGCCGGGACAGGCTCCTACAATGAGCAGTTCTTC,CASSLAGTGSYNEQFF
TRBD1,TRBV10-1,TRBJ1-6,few,TGCGCCAGCGCACGGGACAGAAAAAATTCACCCCTCCACTTT,CASARDRKNSPLHF
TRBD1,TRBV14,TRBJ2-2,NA,TGTGCCAGCAGGCCGGGACAGGGAATCGGGGAGCTGTTTTTT,CASRPGQGIGELFF
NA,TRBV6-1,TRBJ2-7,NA,TGTGCCAGCAGTGATCGGTTCAAGGTACGGACTTTCGAGCAGTACTTC,CASSDRFKVRTFEQYF
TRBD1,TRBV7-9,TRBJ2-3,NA,TGTGCCAGCAGTCCCCGGGGGGGGACAGGGGCCGGCGATACGCAGTATTTT,CASSPRGGTGAGDTQYF
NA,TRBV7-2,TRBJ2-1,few,TGTGCCAGCAGCTTACTAGGCGTGGAGAAGATCTTC,CASSLLGVEKIF
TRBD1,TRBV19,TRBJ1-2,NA,TGTGCCAGCTCAGACAGGGCAATCGGCTACACCTTC,CASSDRAIGYTF
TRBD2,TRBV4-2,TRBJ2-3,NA,TGTGCCAGCAGCCGCGGGACTAGCACCAGCACAGATACGCAGTATTTT,CASSRGTSTSTDTQYF
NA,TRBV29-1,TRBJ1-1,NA,TGCAGCGGCTGGGACACCGGCCTTGAAGCTTTCTTT,CSGWDTGLEAFF
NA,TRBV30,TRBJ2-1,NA,TGTGCCTGGAGTTCTACCGGGAGTGGGAATGAGCAGTTCTTC,CAWSSTGSGNEQFF
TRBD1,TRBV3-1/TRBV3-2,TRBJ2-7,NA,TGTGCCAGCAGCCAAGGAGAGGAGGATTGGACAGGGTCCTCCGAGCAGTACTTC,CASSQGEEDWTGSSEQYF
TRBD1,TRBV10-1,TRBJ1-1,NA,TGCGCCAGCAGTCGACAGGGGACCACTGAAGCTTTCTTT,CASSRQGTTEAFF
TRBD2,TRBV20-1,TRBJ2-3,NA,TGCAGTGCTAGTCCAGCGGGGGGGGAAGATACGCAGTATTTT,CSASPAGGEDTQYF
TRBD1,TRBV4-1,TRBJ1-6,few,TGCGCCAGCAGCCAAGAAGGCACGGACAGGGGACTTGGGTCACCCCTCCACTTT,CASSQEGTDRGLGSPLHF
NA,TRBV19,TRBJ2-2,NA,TGTGCCAGTAGTATAAGGGGGTCCCTGTTTTTT,CASSIRGSLFF
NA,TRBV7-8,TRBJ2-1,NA,TGTGCCAGCAGCCCTACCCTGGAGCAGTTCTTC,CASSPTLEQFF
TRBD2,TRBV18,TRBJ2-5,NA,TGTGCCAGCTCACCAGGTAACCTTCCGGGAGGAGGGGAGACCCAGTACTTC,CASSPGNLPGGGETQYF
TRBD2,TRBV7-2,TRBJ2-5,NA,TGTGCCAGCAGCTTAGTTCGCCTAGCGGGGGGCAAGACCCAGTACTTC,CASSLVRLAGGKTQYF
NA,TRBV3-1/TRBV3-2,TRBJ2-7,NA,TGTGCCAGCAGCCAAGATCGAGCATCCTACGAGCAGTACTTC,CASSQDRASYEQYF
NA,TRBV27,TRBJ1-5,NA,TGTGCCAGCAGTTTGTTCCCGGGCAATCAGCCCCAGCATTTT,CASSLFPGNQPQHF
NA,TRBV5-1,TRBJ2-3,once,TGCGCCAGCAGCTTGGGGTTGGCGGGTCGAAGCACAGATACGCAGTATTTT,CASSLGLAGRSTDTQYF
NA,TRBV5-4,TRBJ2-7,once,TGTGCCAGCAGCTTAACAGGCCTCCTCTACGAGCAGTACTTC,CASSLTGLLYEQYF
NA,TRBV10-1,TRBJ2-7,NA,TGCGCCAAGCCCGAGCAGTACTTC,CAKPEQYF
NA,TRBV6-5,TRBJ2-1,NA,TGTGCCAGCAGTTACTCGGGGGGGGGCCTATACAATGAGCAGTTCTTC,CASSYSGGGLYNEQFF
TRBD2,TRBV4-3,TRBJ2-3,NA,TGCGCCAGCAGCCAAGAGAGAGGAGCGGGAGGGAGAGATACGCAGTATTTT,CASSQERGAGGRDTQYF
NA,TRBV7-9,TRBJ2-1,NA,TGTGCCAGCAGCACTCCGGGGTACAATGAGCAGTTCTTC,CASSTPGYNEQFF